This is a list of T cell receptor beta chains from one sample in a study of shared clonotypes between healthy human individuals. The protocol was immunoSEQ multiplex PCR, while the TCRdb copy is restricted to in-frame clones and leaves out a portion. The data show roughly 810,000 clones, about 96% seen once. The sample comprised naive CD8+ T cells sorted from blood. The receptors stem from a young man in good health. Each CDR3 is given with its conserved first and last residue. A D gene is named only where the DNA matches it firmly. Clone size, where shown, is once, few, many, or a class for clones that have expanded.

J gene: TRBJ2-7; clone size: once; D gene: TRBD2; V gene: TRBV7-9; CDR3 protein: CASSLIGAGGYEQYF
J gene: TRBJ1-2; clone size: NA; D gene: TRBD1; V gene: TRBV29-1; CDR3 protein: CSVETQGRNGYTF
J gene: TRBJ2-5; clone size: NA; D gene: NA; V gene: TRBV29-1; CDR3 protein: CSVDTQETQYF
J gene: TRBJ2-1; clone size: NA; D gene: TRBD1; V gene: TRBV19; CDR3 protein: CASRVEGDSSNNEQFF
J gene: TRBJ1-2; clone size: NA; D gene: NA; V gene: TRBV28; CDR3 protein: CASTIAGGYTF
J gene: TRBJ2-3; clone size: NA; D gene: TRBD1; V gene: TRBV9; CDR3 protein: CASSASRDSLDTQYF
J gene: TRBJ2-2; clone size: NA; D gene: NA; V gene: TRBV6-5; CDR3 protein: CASSYSTGQAWELFF
J gene: TRBJ2-2; clone size: NA; D gene: NA; V gene: TRBV9; CDR3 protein: CASSVGGVRGELFF
J gene: TRBJ2-7; clone size: once; D gene: NA; V gene: TRBV7-2; CDR3 protein: CASSLIGRAYEQYF
J gene: TRBJ2-6; clone size: NA; D gene: TRBD1; V gene: TRBV5-6; CDR3 protein: CASSYQGQLFGANVLTF
J gene: TRBJ2-2; clone size: once; D gene: NA; V gene: TRBV2; CDR3 protein: CASSEFLLSDTGELFF
J gene: TRBJ2-7; clone size: NA; D gene: TRBD1; V gene: TRBV7-6; CDR3 protein: CASSRDRAAYEQYF
J gene: TRBJ2-1; clone size: NA; D gene: NA; V gene: TRBV29-1; CDR3 protein: CSSSQGSYNEQFF
J gene: TRBJ1-4; clone size: NA; D gene: NA; V gene: TRBV27; CDR3 protein: CASSARGGGLFF
J gene: TRBJ2-1; clone size: NA; D gene: NA; V gene: TRBV5-4; CDR3 protein: CASSSSLENNEQFF
J gene: TRBJ1-1; clone size: NA; D gene: NA; V gene: TRBV7-9; CDR3 protein: CASRTGNGPDTEAFF
J gene: TRBJ2-7; clone size: once; D gene: NA; V gene: TRBV11-2; CDR3 protein: CASSQPGVRYEQYF
J gene: TRBJ2-2; clone size: once; D gene: NA; V gene: TRBV7-3; CDR3 protein: CASSHAWPTGELFF
J gene: TRBJ2-3; clone size: NA; D gene: NA; V gene: TRBV28; CDR3 protein: CASSRIGSTDTQYF
J gene: TRBJ2-7; clone size: NA; D gene: NA; V gene: TRBV5-1; CDR3 protein: CASSTLGGYEQYF
J gene: TRBJ2-2; clone size: NA; D gene: NA; V gene: TRBV9; CDR3 protein: CASSVSGGELFF
J gene: TRBJ2-1; clone size: NA; D gene: TRBD2; V gene: TRBV30; CDR3 protein: CAWSGLAGEDNEQFF
J gene: TRBJ2-1; clone size: NA; D gene: TRBD2; V gene: TRBV10-1; CDR3 protein: CASSDSSGSLNEQFF
J gene: TRBJ2-1; clone size: once; D gene: TRBD2; V gene: TRBV10-1; CDR3 protein: CASSGHREIAGANEQFF
J gene: TRBJ2-7; clone size: NA; D gene: NA; V gene: TRBV25-1; CDR3 protein: CASKPGHSYEQYF
J gene: TRBJ2-5; clone size: NA; D gene: NA; V gene: TRBV28; CDR3 protein: CASTLAGGTQYF
J gene: TRBJ1-2; clone size: NA; D gene: NA; V gene: TRBV4-1; CDR3 protein: CASSQDSSGSNYGYTF
J gene: TRBJ1-2; clone size: NA; D gene: NA; V gene: TRBV2; CDR3 protein: CASRNRVYGYTF
J gene: TRBJ2-7; clone size: NA; D gene: NA; V gene: TRBV4-1; CDR3 protein: CASSQDIGPTYEQYF
J gene: TRBJ1-1; clone size: NA; D gene: TRBD1; V gene: TRBV2; CDR3 protein: CARFRDRGPTEAFF
J gene: TRBJ2-7; clone size: NA; D gene: NA; V gene: TRBV6-5; CDR3 protein: CATEWGDEQYF
J gene: TRBJ2-7; clone size: NA; D gene: NA; V gene: TRBV28; CDR3 protein: CASSLPGHYEQYF
J gene: TRBJ2-7; clone size: NA; D gene: TRBD2; V gene: TRBV7-9; CDR3 protein: CASTPVGAGALGYEQYF